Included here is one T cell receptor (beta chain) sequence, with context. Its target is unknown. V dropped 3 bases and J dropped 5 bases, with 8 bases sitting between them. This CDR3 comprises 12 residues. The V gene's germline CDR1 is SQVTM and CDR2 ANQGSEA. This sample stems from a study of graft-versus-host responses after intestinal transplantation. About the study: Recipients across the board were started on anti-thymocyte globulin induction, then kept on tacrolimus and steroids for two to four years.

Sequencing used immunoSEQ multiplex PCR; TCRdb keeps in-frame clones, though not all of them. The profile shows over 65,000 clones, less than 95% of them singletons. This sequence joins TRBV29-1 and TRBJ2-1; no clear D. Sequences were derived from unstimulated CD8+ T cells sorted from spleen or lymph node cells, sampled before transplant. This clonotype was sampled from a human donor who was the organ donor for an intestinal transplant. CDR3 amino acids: CSVDPTNNEQFF. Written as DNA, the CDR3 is TGCAGCGTTGACCCGACGAACAATGAGCAGTTCTTC.